This entry is about one T cell receptor (beta chain). This CDR3 comprises 15 residues. Losses at the gene ends were 6 bases for V and 5 bases for J; bases not matched to a gene: 11. Looked up from germline, CDR1 is SGHAT and CDR2 is FQNNGV. This sample is drawn from a study of shared clonotypes between healthy human individuals. An assay was performed, and its level was deep. In the sorted-subset replicate PCRs, 150 to 200 ng DNA, roughly 29,000 T cell genomes, was used. In the study's own analysis: There were no quality scores in the junction-only immunoSEQ sequences, so filtering differed. The assay was immunoSEQ multiplex PCR, and TCRdb's table has in-frame clones only and misses some. V and J calls plus clone size are reproduced from that table; the DNA served to infer D and trimming. The sample carries 2 million to 3 million clones, under 95% recorded once. Each of the donors was a healthy adult who was HIV-negative and had not had a recent acute infection or vaccination.

Sequencing was performed on naive CD4+ T cells from PBMCs. Specified subset: CD45RA+ positively selected. The source of this sequence is a man younger than 35 in good health. Some clones in this sample may be carry-over from other donors' samples. This rearrangement joins TRBV11-2 to TRBJ2-7; 9 bases are a match to TRBD1. As DNA, the CDR3 is TGTGCCAGCAGACCTCCCGGACAGGGGATCGACGAGCAGTACTTC. Translation: CASRPPGQGIDEQYF.